This note documents a single TCR beta chain sequence. What it recognizes is unknown. These data belong to a study of cytomegalovirus exposure and HLA in healthy donors. PCR used 60 Vbeta primers and 13 Jbeta primers. Produced via immunoSEQ multiplex PCR; TCRdb's table is partial and in-frame only. The sample holds tens of thousands of clones, roughly 76% seen once. The CDR3 contains 16 residues. General study findings and limits: There was a cluster of highly shared sequence variants that was likely a sequencing artifact. In a later analysis, HLA-associated beta chains showed higher expansion and lower generation probabilities than comparable chains.

This chain uses TRBV21-1 with TRBJ1-4. TRBV21-1 is tagged as a pseudogene. The sample consisted of PBMCs. The receptor's source is a male donor in good health and CMV-seropositive. This chain's CDR3 is CASSRTAGRGREKLFF. DNA for the CDR3: TGTGCCAGCAGCAGGACGGCGGGCCGGGGTCGGGAAAAACTGTTTTTT.